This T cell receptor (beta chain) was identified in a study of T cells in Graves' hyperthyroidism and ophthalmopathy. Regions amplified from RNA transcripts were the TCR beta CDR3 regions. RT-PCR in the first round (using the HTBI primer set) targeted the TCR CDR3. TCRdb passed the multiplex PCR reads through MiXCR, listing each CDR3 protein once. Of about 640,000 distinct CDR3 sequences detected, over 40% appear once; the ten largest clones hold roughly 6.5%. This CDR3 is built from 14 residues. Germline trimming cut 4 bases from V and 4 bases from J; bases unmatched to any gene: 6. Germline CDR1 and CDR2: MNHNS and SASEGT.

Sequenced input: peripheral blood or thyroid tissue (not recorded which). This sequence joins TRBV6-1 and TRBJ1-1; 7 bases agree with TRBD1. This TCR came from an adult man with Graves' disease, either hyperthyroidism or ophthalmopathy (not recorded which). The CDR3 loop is CASSAGTAATEAFF. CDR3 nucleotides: TGTGCCAGCAGTGCCGGGACAGCTGCCACTGAAGCTTTCTTT.